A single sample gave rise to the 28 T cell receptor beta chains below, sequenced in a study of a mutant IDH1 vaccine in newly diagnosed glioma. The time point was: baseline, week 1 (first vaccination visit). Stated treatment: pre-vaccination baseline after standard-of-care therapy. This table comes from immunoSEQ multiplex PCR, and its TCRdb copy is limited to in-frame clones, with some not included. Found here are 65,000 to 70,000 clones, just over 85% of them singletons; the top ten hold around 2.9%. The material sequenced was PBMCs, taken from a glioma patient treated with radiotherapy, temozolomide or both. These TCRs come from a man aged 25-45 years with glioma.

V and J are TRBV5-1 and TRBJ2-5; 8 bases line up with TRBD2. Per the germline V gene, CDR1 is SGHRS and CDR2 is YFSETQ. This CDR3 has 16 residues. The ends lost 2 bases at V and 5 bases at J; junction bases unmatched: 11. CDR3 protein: CASSFFAGGAGETQYF. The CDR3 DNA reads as TGCGCCAGCAGCTTCTTTGCGGGGGGCGCGGGGGAGACCCAGTACTTC.

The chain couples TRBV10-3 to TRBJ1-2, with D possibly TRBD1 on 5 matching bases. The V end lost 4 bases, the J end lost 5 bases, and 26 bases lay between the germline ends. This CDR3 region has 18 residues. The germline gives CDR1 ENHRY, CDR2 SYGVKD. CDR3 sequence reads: CAISVYRPGDPGAYGYTF. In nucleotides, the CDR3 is TGTGCCATCAGTGTATACCGACCTGGGGACCCCGGGGCGTATGGCTACACCTTC.

CDR3 bases: TGTGCCAGCAGAGGGCTCGAGGCCCTGTCCTACAATGAGCAGTTCTTC. Protein: CASRGLEALSYNEQFF. The chain recombines TRBV2 with TRBJ2-1; D gene ambiguous. The CDR3 extends over 16 amino acids. CDR1 SNHLY and CDR2 FYNNEI come from the germline V gene. V shed 6 bases and J shed 1 base, with 16 bases lying between them.

The CDR3 nucleotides are TGTGCCAGCAGCTCCCCCCGAGGCGACCCCCGCAATGAGCAGTTCTTC. This sequence encodes CASSSPRGDPRNEQFF. The rearrangement joins TRBV5-6 to TRBJ2-1; D gene ambiguous. The CDR3 is 16 amino acids. Trimming stripped 3 bases from V and 6 bases from J, with 19 bases between. From germline, CDR1 is SGHDT and CDR2 YYEEEE.

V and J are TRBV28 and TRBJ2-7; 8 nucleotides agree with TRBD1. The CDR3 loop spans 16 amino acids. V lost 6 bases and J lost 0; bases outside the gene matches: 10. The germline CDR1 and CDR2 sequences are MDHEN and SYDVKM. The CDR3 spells CASSSARTGFSYEQYF. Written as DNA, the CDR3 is TGTGCCAGCAGCTCCGCGAGGACAGGGTTCTCCTACGAGCAGTACTTC.

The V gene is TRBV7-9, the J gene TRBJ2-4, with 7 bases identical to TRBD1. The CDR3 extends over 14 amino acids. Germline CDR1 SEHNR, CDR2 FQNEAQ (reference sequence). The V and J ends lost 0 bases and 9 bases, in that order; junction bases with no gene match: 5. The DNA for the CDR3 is TGTGCCAGCAGCTTAGCGACAGGGTTTGCCATTCAGTACTTC. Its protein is CASSLATGFAIQYF.

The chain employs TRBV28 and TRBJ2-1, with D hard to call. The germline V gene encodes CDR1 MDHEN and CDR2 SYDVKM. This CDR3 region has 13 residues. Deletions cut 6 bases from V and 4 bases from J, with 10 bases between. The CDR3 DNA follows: TGTGCCAGCAGGCAGAGAGGATACAATGAGCAGTTCTTC. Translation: CASRQRGYNEQFF.

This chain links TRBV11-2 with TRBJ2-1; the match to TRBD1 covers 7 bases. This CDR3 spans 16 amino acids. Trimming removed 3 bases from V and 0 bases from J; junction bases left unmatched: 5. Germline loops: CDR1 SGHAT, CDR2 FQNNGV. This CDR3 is CASSFPTGASYNEQFF. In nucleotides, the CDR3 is TGTGCCAGCAGCTTTCCAACAGGGGCCTCCTACAATGAGCAGTTCTTC.

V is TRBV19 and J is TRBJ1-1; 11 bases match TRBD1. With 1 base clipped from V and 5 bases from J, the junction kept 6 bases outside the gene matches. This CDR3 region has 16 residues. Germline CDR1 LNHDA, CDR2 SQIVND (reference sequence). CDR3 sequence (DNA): TGTGCCAGTAGTATAGCTGGGACAGGGGGGAGGACTGAAGCTTTCTTT. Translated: CASSIAGTGGRTEAFF.

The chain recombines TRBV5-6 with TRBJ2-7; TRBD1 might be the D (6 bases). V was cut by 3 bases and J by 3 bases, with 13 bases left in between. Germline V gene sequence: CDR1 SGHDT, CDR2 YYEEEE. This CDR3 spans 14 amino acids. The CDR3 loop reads CASSSGQKLYEQYF. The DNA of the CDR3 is TGTGCCAGCAGCTCCGGACAGAAACTCTACGAGCAGTACTTC.

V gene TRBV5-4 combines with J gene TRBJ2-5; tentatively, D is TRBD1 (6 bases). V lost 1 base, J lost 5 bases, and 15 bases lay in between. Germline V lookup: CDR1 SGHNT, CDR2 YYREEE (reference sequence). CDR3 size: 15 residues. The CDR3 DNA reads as TGTGCCAGCAGCTTGTGGGGAGCTAGGGGGGAGACCCAGTACTTC. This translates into CASSLWGARGETQYF.

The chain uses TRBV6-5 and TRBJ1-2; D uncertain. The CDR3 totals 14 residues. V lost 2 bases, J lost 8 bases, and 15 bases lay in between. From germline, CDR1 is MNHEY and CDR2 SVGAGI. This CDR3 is CASSYRRGLNGYTF. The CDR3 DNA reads TGTGCCAGCAGTTACCGTAGAGGCCTAAACGGCTACACCTTC.

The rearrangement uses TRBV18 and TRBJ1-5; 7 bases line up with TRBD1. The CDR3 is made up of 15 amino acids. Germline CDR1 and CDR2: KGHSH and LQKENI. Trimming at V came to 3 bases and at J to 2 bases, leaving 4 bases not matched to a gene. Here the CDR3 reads CASSPQGGGNQPQHF. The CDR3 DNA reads TGTGCCAGCTCACCCCAGGGGGGGGGCAATCAGCCCCAGCATTTT.

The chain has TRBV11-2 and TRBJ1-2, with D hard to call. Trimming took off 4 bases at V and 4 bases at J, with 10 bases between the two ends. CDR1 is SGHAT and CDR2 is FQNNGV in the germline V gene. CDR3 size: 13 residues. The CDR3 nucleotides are TGTGCCAGCAGCTCCGGCGGACCCTATGGCTACACCTTC. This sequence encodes CASSSGGPYGYTF.

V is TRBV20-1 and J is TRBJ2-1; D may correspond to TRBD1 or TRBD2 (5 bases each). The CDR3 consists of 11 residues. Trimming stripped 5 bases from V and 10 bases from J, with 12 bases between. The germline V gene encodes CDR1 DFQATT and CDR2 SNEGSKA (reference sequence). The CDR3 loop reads CSAWGSLEQFF. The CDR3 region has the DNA TGCAGTGCTTGGGGGTCCCTGGAGCAGTTCTTC.

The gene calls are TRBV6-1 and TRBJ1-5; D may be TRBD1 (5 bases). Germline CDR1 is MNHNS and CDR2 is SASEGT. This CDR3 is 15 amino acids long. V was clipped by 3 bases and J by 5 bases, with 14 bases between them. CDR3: CASSDSGTAYQPQHF. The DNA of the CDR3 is TGTGCCAGCAGTGACTCCGGGACCGCTTATCAGCCCCAGCATTTT.

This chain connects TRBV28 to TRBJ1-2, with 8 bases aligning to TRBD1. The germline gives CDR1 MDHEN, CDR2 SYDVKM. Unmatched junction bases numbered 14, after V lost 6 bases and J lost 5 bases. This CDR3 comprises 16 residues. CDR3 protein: CASRRPPGGASYGYTF. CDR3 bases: TGTGCCAGCAGGCGTCCCCCAGGGGGCGCCTCTTATGGCTACACCTTC.

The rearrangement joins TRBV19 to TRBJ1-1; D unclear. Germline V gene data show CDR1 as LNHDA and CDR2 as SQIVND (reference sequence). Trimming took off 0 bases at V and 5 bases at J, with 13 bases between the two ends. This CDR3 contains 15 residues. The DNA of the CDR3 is TGTGCCAGTAGTATAGAGCCGGGGAGTTGGACTGAAGCTTTCTTT. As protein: CASSIEPGSWTEAFF.

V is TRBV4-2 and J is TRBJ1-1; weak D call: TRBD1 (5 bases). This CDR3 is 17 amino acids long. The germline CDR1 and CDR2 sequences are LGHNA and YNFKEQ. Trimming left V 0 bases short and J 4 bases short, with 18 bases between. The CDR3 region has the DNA TGTGCCAGCAGCCAAGAACGGGCCCGGGACTTTGGCACTGAAGCTTTCTTT. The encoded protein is CASSQERARDFGTEAFF.

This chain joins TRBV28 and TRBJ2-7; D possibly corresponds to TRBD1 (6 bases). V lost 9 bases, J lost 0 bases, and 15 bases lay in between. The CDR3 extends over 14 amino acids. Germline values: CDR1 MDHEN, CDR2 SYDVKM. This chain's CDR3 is CASLKSGASYEQYF. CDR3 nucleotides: TGTGCCAGTCTTAAATCAGGGGCCTCCTACGAGCAGTACTTC.

CDR3 amino acids: CASSVDGRAEAFF. CDR3 nucleotide sequence: TGTGCCAGCAGCGTAGATGGGAGGGCTGAAGCTTTCTTT. This chain connects TRBV9 to TRBJ1-1; D is undetermined. The germline gives CDR1 SGDLS, CDR2 YYNGEE. Trimming left V 0 bases short and J 6 bases short, with 9 bases between. This CDR3 comprises 13 residues.

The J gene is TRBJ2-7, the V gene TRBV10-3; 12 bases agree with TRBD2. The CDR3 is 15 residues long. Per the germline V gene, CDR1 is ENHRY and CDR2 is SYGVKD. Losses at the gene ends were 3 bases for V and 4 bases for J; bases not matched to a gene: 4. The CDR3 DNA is TGTGCCATCAGTGAAACTAGCGGGGGGACTTACGAGCAGTACTTC. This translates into CAISETSGGTYEQYF.

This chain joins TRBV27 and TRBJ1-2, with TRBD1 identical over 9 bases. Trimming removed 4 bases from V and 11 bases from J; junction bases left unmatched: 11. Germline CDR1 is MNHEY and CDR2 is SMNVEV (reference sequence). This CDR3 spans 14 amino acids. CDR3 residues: CASSSYGQGKGYTF. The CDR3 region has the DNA TGTGCCAGCAGTTCCTACGGACAGGGGAAGGGATACACCTTC.

The chain's CDR3 is CATSITLTGGTEAFF. CDR3 DNA: TGTGCCACCAGCATTACACTAACAGGGGGGACTGAAGCTTTCTTT. J is TRBJ1-1 and V is TRBV15; TRBD1 agrees at 8 bases. CDR1 is LNHNV and CDR2 is YYDKDF in the germline V gene (reference sequence). The V and J ends lost 4 bases and 5 bases, in that order; junction bases with no gene match: 9. The CDR3 spans 15 residues.

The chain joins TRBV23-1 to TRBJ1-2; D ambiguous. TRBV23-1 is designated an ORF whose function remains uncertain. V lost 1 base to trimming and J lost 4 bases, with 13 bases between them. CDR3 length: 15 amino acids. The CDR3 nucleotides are TGCGCCAGCAGTCAATTGGGCAGTCGGGGCTATGGCTACACCTTC. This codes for CASSQLGSRGYGYTF.

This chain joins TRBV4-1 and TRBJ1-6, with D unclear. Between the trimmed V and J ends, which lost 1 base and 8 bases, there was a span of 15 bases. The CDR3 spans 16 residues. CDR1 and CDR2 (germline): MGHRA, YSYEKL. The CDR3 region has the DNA TGCGCCAGCAGCCAAGTCCTCAGGAGGATTGATTCACCCCTCCACTTT. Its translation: CASSQVLRRIDSPLHF.

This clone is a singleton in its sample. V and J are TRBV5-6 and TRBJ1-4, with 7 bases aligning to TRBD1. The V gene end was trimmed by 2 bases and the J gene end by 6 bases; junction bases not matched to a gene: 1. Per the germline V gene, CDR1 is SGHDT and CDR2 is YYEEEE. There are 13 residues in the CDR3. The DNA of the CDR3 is TGTGCCAGCAGCTTAGACAGGGATGAAAAACTGTTTTTT. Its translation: CASSLDRDEKLFF.

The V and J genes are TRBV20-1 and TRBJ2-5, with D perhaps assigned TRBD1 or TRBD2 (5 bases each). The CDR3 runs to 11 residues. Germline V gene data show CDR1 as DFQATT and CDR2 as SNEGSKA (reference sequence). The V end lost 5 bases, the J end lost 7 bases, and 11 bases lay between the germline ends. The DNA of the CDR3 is TGCAGTGCTCATTCCGGGGCGACCCAGTACTTC. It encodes CSAHSGATQYF.